The rows below give T cell receptor beta chains drawn from one sample of a study of blood T cell repertoires in COVID-19. Sequencing used immunoSEQ multiplex PCR; TCRdb keeps in-frame clones, though not all of them. Among some 160,000 clones, about 82% were seen once, and the ten largest hold 7.5% to 10%. Sequencing was carried out using peripheral blood. The receptors here all came from a woman of 80 years or more with COVID-19, enrolled during active disease. Each CDR3 is given with its conserved first and last residue. A D gene is named only where the DNA matches it firmly. The size of a clone is reported for some rows only, either as once, few or many, or as a class for expanded clones.

14,few,TRBV6-5,TRBJ2-5,TRBD2,TGTGCCAGCAGTAGCGGGGGGGCCTACGAGACCCAGTACTTC,CASSSGGAYETQYF
14,-,TRBV27,TRBJ1-2,-,TGTGCCAGCAGTTTAGGTCAGGCTCCGGCGGGCTACACCTTC,CASSLGQAPAGYTF
15,-,TRBV5-1,TRBJ2-3,-,TGCGCCAGCAGCTCGGGGGCGGGAGCCACAGATACGCAGTATTTT,CASSSGAGATDTQYF
18,-,TRBV6-2/TRBV6-3,TRBJ1-1,-,TGTGCCAGCAGTTACTCGAACATCGGTTATTGGGAGGCCACTGAAGCTTTCTTT,CASSYSNIGYWEATEAFF
12,-,TRBV2,TRBJ1-2,TRBD1,TGTGCCAGCGGACAGGCTAACTATGGCTACACCTTC,CASGQANYGYTF
15,-,TRBV6-5,TRBJ2-7,-,TGTGCCAGCAGTCCACAGTCGACAGGCTCCTACGAGCAGTACTTC,CASSPQSTGSYEQYF
14,few,TRBV5-4,TRBJ1-6,TRBD1,TGTGCCAGCAGCCTCGACAGGGCAAGCTCACCCCTCCACTTT,CASSLDRASSPLHF
12,-,TRBV18,TRBJ1-5,-,TGTGCCAGCTCTCTAAACACAGGGTCCCAGCATTTT,CASSLNTGSQHF
15,-,TRBV29-1,TRBJ1-1,-,TGCAGCGTTGATCCCCTGCGGGCAAGGAACACTGAAGCTTTCTTT,CSVDPLRARNTEAFF
15,-,TRBV5-4,TRBJ1-4,TRBD1,TGTGCCAGCAGCGCACAGGGGGTGGCTAATGAAAAACTGTTTTTT,CASSAQGVANEKLFF
16,-,TRBV7-2,TRBJ2-1,-,TGTGCCAGCAGCAAGTGGAACAGTTACTCCTACAATGAGCAGTTCTTC,CASSKWNSYSYNEQFF
15,-,TRBV5-4,TRBJ1-1,TRBD1,TGTGCCAGCAGCTTATATTCAGGGGGCAACACTGAAGCTTTCTTT,CASSLYSGGNTEAFF
13,-,TRBV6-6,TRBJ2-1,-,TGTGCCAGCACGCCAGGGGCTTACAATGAGCAGTTCTTC,CASTPGAYNEQFF
20,-,TRBV3-1/TRBV3-2,TRBJ2-1,TRBD2,TGTGCCAGCAGCCAAGATCGGCCGAGCGGGGGGGCGGGAAGATACAATGAGCAGTTCTTC,CASSQDRPSGGAGRYNEQFF
15,-,TRBV5-5,TRBJ2-3,-,TGTGCCAGCAGCTTTTTGGCGGCCCCCACAGATACGCAGTATTTT,CASSFLAAPTDTQYF
15,-,TRBV5-1,TRBJ2-3,-,TGCGCCAGCAGCTTGGACGGGACACCGCAAAATACGCAGTATTTT,CASSLDGTPQNTQYF
14,-,TRBV6-5,TRBJ1-5,-,TGTGCCAGCAGCCTACAGCAGGGGCATCAGCCCCAGCATTTT,CASSLQQGHQPQHF
16,few,TRBV5-4,TRBJ2-3,-,TGTGCCAGCAGCCCCGGGGGTACGACTAGCACAGATACGCAGTATTTT,CASSPGGTTSTDTQYF
12,-,TRBV19,TRBJ1-2,-,TGTGCCAGTAGTTTGACACGGGGGGGCTACACCTTC,CASSLTRGGYTF
13,-,TRBV2,TRBJ1-1,-,TGTGCCTGGGGGAGAGGTCGGGGGACTGAAGCTTTCTTT,CAWGRGRGTEAFF
13,-,TRBV28,TRBJ1-1,TRBD1,TGTGCCAGCAGTTTAACAGGGGGCGAGAAAGCTTTCTTT,CASSLTGGEKAFF
16,-,TRBV7-9,TRBJ2-1,TRBD2,TGTGCCAGCAGCTTATTCGGACTAGCGGGGGGGTTCGAGCAGTTCTTC,CASSLFGLAGGFEQFF
14,-,TRBV7-7,TRBJ2-3,-,TGTGCTAGCAGTCGGGACTCACGCACAGATACGCAGTATTTT,CASSRDSRTDTQYF
18,few,TRBV24-1,TRBJ2-2,TRBD2,TGTGCCACCAGTGGACTAGCGGGAGGCGTTTCTAGCACCGGGGAGCTGTTTTTT,CATSGLAGGVSSTGELFF
17,-,TRBV7-9,TRBJ2-3,TRBD2,TGTGCCAGCAGCCAGCGGGGTGGGGGACCAAGCACGGATACGCAGTATTTT,CASSQRGGGPSTDTQYF
13,-,TRBV5-1,TRBJ1-2,-,TGCGCCAGCAGCCCCCTGACAGGCTATGGCTACACCTTC,CASSPLTGYGYTF
13,-,TRBV7-9,TRBJ2-7,-,TGTGCCAGCAGCACCCCCCCAGGTCGCGAGCAGTACTTC,CASSTPPGREQYF
15,-,TRBV27,TRBJ1-6,TRBD1,TGTGCCAGCAGTTTACGGACAGGGGTCGGATCACCCCTCCACTTT,CASSLRTGVGSPLHF
16,-,TRBV19,TRBJ1-1,-,TGTGCCAGTAGTCCCGGAGTTGATTTTTCGAACACTGAAGCTTTCTTT,CASSPGVDFSNTEAFF
19,-,TRBV30,TRBJ1-2,TRBD1,TGTGCCTGGAGTGCCCTACGGACAGGGAGCAAATTAAGAGTCTATGGCTACACCTTC,CAWSALRTGSKLRVYGYTF
13,-,TRBV15,TRBJ1-5,TRBD1,TGTGCCACCAGCAGACAGGGGGCCCAGCCCCAGCATTTT,CATSRQGAQPQHF